This is a list of T cell receptor beta chains from one sample in a study of T cell changes during pregnancy in multiple sclerosis. Profiling relied on immunoSEQ multiplex PCR, and the TCRdb table lists in-frame clones only, not all of them. The sample lists 60,000 to 65,000 clones; over 80% were seen once. The starting material was peripheral blood, obtained in the first trimester of pregnancy. These receptors all stem from a female donor with multiple sclerosis, enrolled in a pregnancy study. The CDR3 runs from the conserved cysteine through the conserved F or W. The order of the fields is V gene, CDR3 length, CDR3 protein.

TRBV7-8 15 CASSRGGGQSYGYTF
TRBV19 15 CATSVGPGGNYGYTF
TRBV4-1 15 CASSQGAGGTYEQYF
TRBV5-1 15 CASSLGLAGQETQYF
TRBV9 15 CASSADRGQGGELFF
TRBV18 16 CASSPLLATRGDEQYF
TRBV27 15 CASRLTGTGVWEQYF
TRBV18 16 CASSLVQGSGANVLTF
TRBV5-4 14 CASRNQGDAYEQYF
TRBV7-2 15 CASSLSGSSYNEQFF
TRBV28 17 CASSFTPGAGGYNEQFF